Sequencing of this T cell receptor (beta chain) was carried out in a study of CD8+ T cells in alopecia areata (dated by TCRdb to the late 2010s). Regarding the research as a whole: The treated patients took part in an open-label pilot trial in which moderate-to-severe alopecia areata was treated with oral tofacitinib at 5 to 10 mg twice daily. Tofacitinib was administered for 6 to 18 months, and 6 months of follow-up off drug were then conducted to assess delayed response and recurrence. Biopsies were taken from tofacitinib-treated patients at baseline and at 4 and 24 weeks of treatment, and a later scalp biopsy was taken in several of the tofacitinib-treated patients. Scalp clonality was compared among normal scalp (n=4), patchy alopecia areata scalp (n=8), and alopecia totalis/universalis scalp (n=8). In treated patients, disease severity was measured using the SALT score, which gives the percentage of scalp surface area affected. In both human patients and the C3H/HeJ mouse model, the study applied high-throughput TCRbeta sequencing to look at T cell clonal expansion in alopecia areata. TCRbeta CDR3 regions were amplified by immunoSEQ multiplex PCR using 35 Vbeta forward and 13 Jbeta reverse primers. In humans, TCRbeta sequencing was performed on scalp tissue and on sorted CD4+ and CD8+ peripheral blood T cells from healthy controls and from patients with patchy or totalis/universalis alopecia areata. The RNA source kit depended on sample type: the PAXgene miRNA kit for fixed scalp, the miRNeasy kit for PBMCs, and the RNeasy kit for mouse skin.

As encoded in the germline V gene (reference sequence), CDR1 is DFQATT while CDR2 is SNEGSKA. The CDR3, from cysteine to phenylalanine, totals 11 residues. Only the CDR3 region is kept as DNA, spanning 33 bases read in frame from base 1. The germline ends are 7 bases apart after V is trimmed by 4 bases and J by 4 bases. The library was generated by the immunoSEQ multiplex PCR assay. RNA was extracted from all samples and reverse transcribed into cDNA, which served as template for TCR sequencing. First-strand cDNA was synthesized using SuperScript III with a 2:1 mix of oligo-dT and random hexamers. A synthetic immune receptor repertoire was used to measure amplification bias, and any remaining bias was corrected computationally. The paper's data handling went like this. After raw reads were preprocessed to remove errors, the CDR3 was defined following IMGT conventions as running from the conserved cysteine to phenylalanine. Clonality was computed as 1 minus the Shannon entropy, with the entropy normalized by log2 of the number of productive unique TCRs. Scalp TCRbeta sequences were cross-referenced with sorted blood CD4 and CD8 repertoires so that the CD4 or CD8 identity of scalp clones could be inferred. TCRdb re-hosts the immuneACCESS table, in-frame sequences only. Its copies lack some clones; in the studies checked, an unresolved V gene accounts for under half of them, and the cause for the rest is not known. Clonal size and the V and J genes are those of that table, whereas D and trimming came from the DNA. The sample contains around 270,000 clones, roughly 60% of them found a single time. The ten largest account for about 1.7% of the sample.

The research as a whole found: Because the treated cohort was small and included a single nonresponder, larger studies are needed to assess links between baseline CD8+ expansion and response. Scalp TCR repertoire analysis is complicated because resident alphabeta T cells in normal human skin are also sequenced, whereas mouse skin is dominated by gammadelta T cells. Compared with normal scalp, lesional scalp had higher clonality and more expanded CD8+ clones, particularly in alopecia totalis/universalis, a pattern that suggests antigenic drive. Tofacitinib significantly lowered scalp clonality and the number of expanded CD8+ clones among the top 100 scalp clones. Shared TCR sequences between patients were less evident than in mice, which may be partly attributable to HLA diversity in the patient population. Many expanded lesional clones were found to persist in scalp and blood during tofacitinib treatment, and relapse after treatment cessation may be partly explained by this persistence.

A word on this clone: What antigen it recognizes has not been identified. The sample holds no much larger clone one base away, and base qualities are not on file.

Sample time point, as interpreted from the label and publication: 24 weeks on oral tofacitinib. The intended sense of this specimen's treatment or condition label: oral pan-JAK inhibitor, 5-10 mg twice daily. Lesional scalp punch biopsies and peripheral blood were obtained from alopecia areata patients. After PBMCs were isolated by density centrifugation and stained for CD3, CD4 and CD8, a FACSAria was used to sort CD4+ and CD8+ T cells. This specimen consisted of CD4+ T cells sorted from blood, obtained at week 24, from a patient treated with tofacitinib. This clonotype was sampled from a human donor with alopecia areata. The chain is made from TRBV20-1 and TRBJ2-5; the D gene is unclear. The base sequence is TGCAGTGCTAACCTGCTAGAGACCCAGTACTTC. It specifies CSANLLETQYF.